This is a list of T cell receptor beta chains from one sample in a study of T cell responses to AZD1222 COVID-19 vaccine. The data were produced by immunoSEQ multiplex PCR, yet TCRdb's version contains in-frame clones alone and is incomplete. Of roughly 100,000 clones listed, about 92% are singletons. Here the sequenced sample was peripheral blood, taken on day 0 of AZD1222 vaccination. These receptors were obtained from an adult in good health. The CDR3 runs from the conserved cysteine through the conserved F or W. D genes are given only for firm matches. Clone size, where shown, is once, few, many, or a class for clones that have expanded.

D gene | J gene | clone size | V gene | CDR3 DNA | CDR3 protein
. | TRBJ1-2 | . | TRBV5-1 | TGCGCCAGCAGCTTGGAACAGCCCATCTATGGCTACACCTTC | CASSLEQPIYGYTF
. | TRBJ1-5 | . | TRBV12-3/TRBV12-4 | TGTGCCAGCAGTTTGAGCCAGGATCAGCCCCAGCATTTT | CASSLSQDQPQHF
TRBD1 | TRBJ1-1 | . | TRBV19 | TGTGCCAGTAGCGGGACAGGGCGGATGAACACTGAAGCTTTCTTT | CASSGTGRMNTEAFF
. | TRBJ2-1 | once | TRBV6-5 | TGTGCCAGCAGTTACTCGAGGGGAAGGGAGCAGTTCTTC | CASSYSRGREQFF
. | TRBJ1-1 | . | TRBV29-1 | TGCAGCGTTTTTGGGGGGCGCCCGGAACACACTGAAGCTTTCTTT | CSVFGGRPEHTEAFF
. | TRBJ1-1 | . | TRBV7-6 | TGTGCCAGCAGCTTAGATGGGCTGAAAGCTTTCTTT | CASSLDGLKAFF
. | TRBJ1-3 | . | TRBV19 | TGTGCCAGTAGTATTGGCCCCGAAAGGCGTATTTCTGGAAACACCATATATTTT | CASSIGPERRISGNTIYF
TRBD1 | TRBJ1-1 | . | TRBV5-1 | TGCGCCAGCAGAAATTTCAGGGGGGGCACTGAAGCTTTCTTT | CASRNFRGGTEAFF
. | TRBJ1-2 | few | TRBV19 | TGTGCCAGTAGCGTAACCATACAGGGTTGGGGCTACACCTTC | CASSVTIQGWGYTF
. | TRBJ1-1 | . | TRBV10-3 | TGTGCCATCAACTCTAACATCTACACTGAAGCTTTCTTT | CAINSNIYTEAFF
. | TRBJ2-7 | . | TRBV6-1 | TGTGCCAGCAGGGCCCAGGGAACCGACGAGCAGTACTTC | CASRAQGTDEQYF
TRBD2 | TRBJ2-1 | . | TRBV29-1 | TGCAGCGACAAACTAGCGGGGGCCTACAATGAGCAGTTCTTC | CSDKLAGAYNEQFF
TRBD1 | TRBJ2-2 | . | TRBV5-4 | TGTGCCAGCAGCTTGTTTAAGGGGACAGGGAATTCCGGGGAGCTGTTTTTT | CASSLFKGTGNSGELFF
. | TRBJ2-7 | . | TRBV29-1 | TGCAGCACTCGACATGGCTACGAGCAGTACTTC | CSTRHGYEQYF
. | TRBJ1-4 | . | TRBV24-1 | TGTGCCACCAGTGCGCCGGGGTCCGAAAAACTGTTTTTT | CATSAPGSEKLFF
. | TRBJ2-7 | . | TRBV27 | TGTGCCAGCAGTTTCCGGGACCTTGGATTTAGCGAGCAGTACTTC | CASSFRDLGFSEQYF
. | TRBJ2-2 | once | TRBV4-1 | TGCGCCAGCAGCCAATGGGGACCGAGTCAGAACACCGGGGAGCTGTTTTTT | CASSQWGPSQNTGELFF
. | TRBJ2-1 | . | TRBV4-1 | TGCGCCAGCAGCCAAGATAGGGCCTCCTACAATGAGCAGTTCTTC | CASSQDRASYNEQFF
. | TRBJ1-5 | . | TRBV5-3 | TGTGCCAGAAGCTTCTCTGAACCAGGGCTCCCCCAGCATTTT | CARSFSEPGLPQHF
. | TRBJ1-1 | . | TRBV9 | TGTGCCAGCAGCGTAGGCGACATGAACACTGAAGCTTTCTTT | CASSVGDMNTEAFF
. | TRBJ1-4 | once | TRBV19 | TGTGCCAGTAGTTTCATGTTTACAAATGGCGAAAAACTGTTTTTT | CASSFMFTNGEKLFF
. | TRBJ2-2 | . | TRBV2 | TGTGCCAGCGGTGGGACAAGGAACACCGGGGAGCTGTTTTTT | CASGGTRNTGELFF
. | TRBJ1-5 | . | TRBV6-6 | TGTGCCAGCAGTTACCAGGGAATGGAGAATCAGCCCCAGCATTTT | CASSYQGMENQPQHF
. | TRBJ2-2 | . | TRBV6-1 | TGTGCCAGCAAGAGGGACACCAACACCGGGGAGCTGTTTTTT | CASKRDTNTGELFF
. | TRBJ1-5 | . | TRBV18 | TGTGCCAGCTCACCGGGAAGGGATCAGCCCCAGCATTTT | CASSPGRDQPQHF
. | TRBJ1-1 | . | TRBV28 | TGTGCCAGCAGTCGAGATATTTGGGTAACTGAAGCTTTCTTT | CASSRDIWVTEAFF
. | TRBJ1-2 | . | TRBV10-3 | TGTGCCATCAACCACAGAAACTATGGCTACACCTTC | CAINHRNYGYTF
. | TRBJ2-3 | . | TRBV7-2 | TGTGCCAGCAGCTTAGGCCAGACAGATACGCAGTATTTT | CASSLGQTDTQYF
TRBD1 | TRBJ1-2 | . | TRBV7-9 | TGTGCCAGCAGCGCTAAACAGGGGTTTGGCTACACCTTC | CASSAKQGFGYTF
TRBD2 | TRBJ2-1 | . | TRBV27 | TGTGCCAGCAGTTTAGGACTAGCGGTGAACAATGAGCAGTTCTTC | CASSLGLAVNNEQFF
. | TRBJ1-2 | . | TRBV19 | TGTGCCAGTAATATGAGGGAGTTTTCCTATGGCTACACCTTC | CASNMREFSYGYTF
TRBD1 | TRBJ1-2 | . | TRBV13 | TGTGCCAGCAGCTTTGGGACAGCCAACTATGGCTACACCTTC | CASSFGTANYGYTF
. | TRBJ1-2 | . | TRBV10-1 | TGCGCCAGCAGTGCCGGACTCAACTATGGCTACACCTTC | CASSAGLNYGYTF
TRBD2 | TRBJ2-5 | . | TRBV3-1/TRBV3-2 | TGTGCCAGCAGCCACAGCGGGGGGGAGACCCAGTACTTC | CASSHSGGETQYF
TRBD1 | TRBJ1-3 | . | TRBV30 | TGTGCCTGGATGGAGGGGGCTGACAACACCATATATTTT | CAWMEGADNTIYF
. | TRBJ1-2 | once | TRBV10-3 | TGTGCCATCAGTGAGTTTACCCCAGGCATCGGACGGGATGGCTACACCTTC | CAISEFTPGIGRDGYTF
. | TRBJ1-1 | . | TRBV14 | TGTGCCAGCAGCCAAGATCGGGGACAACTGAACACTGAAGCTTTCTTT | CASSQDRGQLNTEAFF
TRBD1 | TRBJ1-2 | . | TRBV2 | TGTGCCAGCAACGAAGGGGGCTACTCTGGCTACACCTTC | CASNEGGYSGYTF